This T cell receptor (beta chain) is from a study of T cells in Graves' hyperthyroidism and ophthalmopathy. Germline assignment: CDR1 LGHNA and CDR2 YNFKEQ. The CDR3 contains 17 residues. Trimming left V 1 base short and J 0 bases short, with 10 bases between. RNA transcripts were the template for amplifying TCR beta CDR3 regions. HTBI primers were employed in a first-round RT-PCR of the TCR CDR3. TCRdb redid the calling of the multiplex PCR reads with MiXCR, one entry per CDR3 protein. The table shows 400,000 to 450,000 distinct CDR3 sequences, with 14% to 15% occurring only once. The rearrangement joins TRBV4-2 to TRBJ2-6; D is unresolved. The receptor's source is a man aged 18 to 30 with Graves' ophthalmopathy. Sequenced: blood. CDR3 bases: TGTGCCAGCAGCCAAGTATACACGCTCTCTGGGGCCAACGTCCTGACTTTC. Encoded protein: CASSQVYTLSGANVLTF.